This T cell receptor (beta chain) was sequenced in a study of blood T cell repertoires in COVID-19. At the level of the study: Samples of COVID-19 (acute and convalescent) were obtained from the United States, Italy and Spain. Sample material is recorded as cDNA or gDNA derived from T cells, B-cell-depleted T cells, or PBMCs.

With 5 bases clipped from V and 5 bases from J, the junction kept 6 bases outside the gene matches. The length of the CDR3 is 14 residues. CDR1 and CDR2 (germline): SEHNR, FQNEAQ (reference sequence). Authors' methods: Amplifying reference gene primers gave estimates of nucleated cell counts. This table comes from immunoSEQ multiplex PCR, and its TCRdb copy is limited to in-frame clones, with some not included. That table supplies the V and J calls and clone size; D and trimming were determined from the DNA. The top ten clones hold around 1.5% of a sample with approximately 3,300 clones, 93% of them seen once.

This receptor was identified in a human donor in a cohort sampled during active COVID-19. J is TRBJ2-1 and V is TRBV7-9; TRBD2 matches at 7 bases. The sample taken for sequencing was peripheral blood. The CDR3 here is CASSPVSGDNEQFF. The DNA for the CDR3 is TGTGCCAGCAGCCCCGTAAGCGGGGACAATGAGCAGTTCTTC.